This T cell receptor (beta chain) was obtained from a study of cytomegalovirus exposure and HLA in healthy donors. Regarding the study as a whole: TCR beta chain V- and J-gene trimming was linked, in a later analysis, to a missense variant in DCLRE1C.

On this clone itself: Its antigen is unidentified.

This CDR3 has 10 residues. Germline CDR1 and CDR2: MNHNS and SASEGT. 13 Jbeta primers and 60 Vbeta primers were used for the PCR. TCRdb's table, derived via immunoSEQ multiplex PCR, lists solely in-frame clones and lacks some. The sample holds some 170,000 clones, 60% to 80% seen once. The origin of this receptor is a man aged 40-49 years in good health and CMV-seropositive. The material sequenced was PBMCs. The chain has TRBV6-1 and TRBJ1-5; D perhaps matches TRBD1 (5 bases). In nucleotides, the CDR3 is TGTGCAGCCGGGGGACAGCCCCAGCATTTT. This sequence encodes CAAGGQPQHF.